Listed here are 13 T cell receptor beta chains from one sample, sequenced in a study of blood T cell dynamics during melanoma immunotherapy. Time point specified: pre-treatment baseline. Sequencing was performed with immunoSEQ multiplex PCR; in TCRdb, only in-frame clones are kept and a portion is missing. The sample holds roughly 22,000 clones, around 88% seen once. Specimen: blood, collected from a patient treated with checkpoint blockade. The receptors were gathered from a human donor with melanoma.

This chain joins TRBV27 and TRBJ2-7; D unclear. CDR1 and CDR2 (germline): MNHEY, SMNVEV (reference sequence). Trimming removed 2 bases at V and 3 bases at J, with 8 bases between. CDR3 length: 13 amino acids. CDR3: CASSLTAFYEQYF. CDR3 nucleotides: TGTGCCAGCAGTTTAACGGCTTTCTACGAGCAGTACTTC.

This clone was seen only once. The V and J genes are TRBV9 and TRBJ2-3; TRBD2 matches 10 bases. V trimming: 0 bases; J trimming: 2 bases; junction bases outside the gene matches: 6. CDR3 length: 17 amino acids. Germline V lookup: CDR1 SGDLS, CDR2 YYNGEE. This chain's CDR3 is CASSVAPLAGDTDTQYF. CDR3 DNA: TGTGCCAGCAGCGTAGCACCCCTAGCGGGAGACACAGATACGCAGTATTTT.

This clone occurred once. The chain links TRBV2 to TRBJ1-2, with D possibly TRBD1 on 6 matching bases. V was clipped by 8 bases and J by 5 bases, with 12 bases between them. This CDR3 spans 12 amino acids. In germline, CDR1 is SNHLY, CDR2 FYNNEI. CDR3 sequence: CASSGAFYGYTF. The CDR3 nucleotides are TGTGCCAGCTCGGGGGCATTTTATGGCTACACCTTC. The variable domain in full, completed from reference TRBV2 and TRBJ1-2, reads EPEVTQTPSHQVTQMGQEVILRCVPISNHLYFYWYRQILGQKVEFLVSFYNNEISEKSEIFDDQFSVERPDGSNFTLKIRSTKLEDSAMYFCASSGAFYGYTFGSGTRLTVV.

The chain couples TRBV10-1 to TRBJ2-5; D not certain. This CDR3 is 14 amino acids long. With 0 bases removed from V and 1 base from J, the gap between germline ends came to 6 bases. Germline assignment: CDR1 WNHNN and CDR2 SYGVQD (reference sequence). The CDR3 DNA reads as TGCGCCAGCAGTGAGTCCAACAGCCAAGAGACCCAGTACTTC. It encodes CASSESNSQETQYF.

This clone rates as large (0.1 to 1%). The chain recombines TRBV4-1 with TRBJ2-7, with TRBD1 identical over 7 bases. Trimming at V came to 4 bases and at J to 4 bases, leaving 10 bases not matched to a gene. Germline lookup yields CDR1 MGHRA and CDR2 YSYEKL. The CDR3 length is 15 residues. CDR3 sequence (DNA): TGCGCCAGCAGCCTCGAGACAGGGTCCTGGTACGAGCAGTACTTC. Translating it yields CASSLETGSWYEQYF.

V is TRBV7-9 and J is TRBJ1-4; D is ambiguous. CDR1 is SEHNR, CDR2 FQNEAQ, per germline (reference sequence). V was trimmed by 4 bases and J by 8 bases, leaving 8 bases between them. The CDR3 consists of 12 residues. CDR3 residues: CASSWGPEKLFF. The DNA for the CDR3 is TGTGCCAGCAGCTGGGGTCCCGAAAAACTGTTTTTT.

This chain joins TRBV29-1 and TRBJ2-2; unclear D gene. V lost 5 bases and J 7 bases, leaving 17 bases between the germline ends. Germline lookup yields CDR1 SQVTM and CDR2 ANQGSEA. This CDR3 comprises 14 residues. Here the CDR3 reads CSVRAEVTIGELFF. DNA of the CDR3: TGCAGCGTTCGGGCGGAAGTCACGATCGGGGAGCTGTTTTTT.

The chain couples TRBV7-9 to TRBJ2-1; possible D gene TRBD2, 6 bases. The CDR3 sequence is 15 residues long. V lost 5 bases and J lost 0, with 11 bases in between. Germline V gene data show CDR1 as SEHNR and CDR2 as FQNEAQ (reference sequence). The CDR3 DNA reads as TGTGCCAGCAGCCGGGACGGGAGCTCCTACAATGAGCAGTTCTTC. Encoded protein: CASSRDGSSYNEQFF.

V gene TRBV4-1 combines with J gene TRBJ2-7; 7 bases fit TRBD2. The V gene end was trimmed by 3 bases and the J gene end by 5 bases; junction bases not matched to a gene: 10. Germline V gene lookup returns CDR1 MGHRA and CDR2 YSYEKL. This CDR3 comprises 15 residues. The CDR3 protein is CASSQLQVGGDEQYF. The CDR3 bases are TGCGCCAGCAGCCAGCTACAGGTTGGGGGGGACGAGCAGTACTTC.

The J gene is TRBJ2-3, the V gene TRBV10-3; possible D gene TRBD2, 6 bases. This CDR3 is built from 15 residues. The ends were cut back, 5 bases at V and 5 bases at J, with 17 bases in the middle. In germline, CDR1 is ENHRY, CDR2 SYGVKD. The CDR3, as DNA: TGTGCCATCAGTAGTGCGGGGCCTTCTGAAGATACGCAGTATTTT. Protein product: CAISSAGPSEDTQYF.

The chain joins TRBV14 to TRBJ1-1; unclear D gene. Germline CDR1 SGHDN, CDR2 FVKESK. There are 13 residues in the CDR3. V was shortened by 0 bases and J by 1 base, with 3 bases between the two germline ends. CDR3: CASSQDQNTEAFF. The CDR3 DNA is TGTGCCAGCAGCCAAGACCAGAACACTGAAGCTTTCTTT.

This clone was counted a single time. This chain uses TRBV6-5 with TRBJ2-7; 8 nucleotides agree with TRBD1. V was pared by 6 bases and J by 7 bases, with 11 bases of the junction left unmatched. The CDR3 totals 14 residues. CDR1 is MNHEY and CDR2 is SVGAGI in the germline V gene. The CDR3 coding sequence is TGTGCCAGCAGAACGGGGCAGGGGGCGTTAGAGCAGTACTTC. The encoded protein is CASRTGQGALEQYF.

This clone appeared a few times. The chain has TRBV19 and TRBJ1-5, with a weak D call TRBD1 (5 bases). Germline V CDR1 and CDR2: LNHDA, SQIVND (reference sequence). Trimming stripped 11 bases from V and 0 bases from J, with 23 bases between. The CDR3 runs 17 residues. Here the CDR3 DNA reads TGTGCCGCTGTACGATGGGGCAGGACTTATAGCAATCAGCCCCAGCATTTT. It translates to CAAVRWGRTYSNQPQHF.